Presented here are 32 T cell receptor beta chains from one specimen sequenced in a study of cytomegalovirus exposure and HLA in healthy donors. PCR used 60 Vbeta primers and 13 Jbeta primers. Only in-frame clones appear in the TCRdb table, and some are missing; sequencing was by immunoSEQ multiplex PCR. This sample yields about 200,000 clones, of which 70% to 80% are seen a single time; roughly 1.5% belongs to the top ten. The sequenced sample was PBMCs. The origin of the receptors is a woman between 45 and 60 years old in good health and CMV-seronegative.

The J gene is TRBJ2-5, the V gene TRBV2; D may be TRBD1 (6 bases). Germline-derived CDR1 and CDR2 are SNHLY and FYNNEI. V gave up 7 bases and J gave up 2 bases, with 11 bases separating them. The CDR3 length is 13 residues. CDR3 loop: CASTGTLQETQYF. The DNA for the CDR3 is TGTGCCAGCACAGGGACACTACAAGAGACCCAGTACTTC.

This chain connects TRBV18 to TRBJ1-1; TRBD1 is a possible D gene (6 bases). Trimming pared 6 bases from V and 1 base from J, leaving 12 bases between. Germline V gives CDR1 KGHSH, CDR2 LQKENI. CDR3 length equals 14 residues. The CDR3 nucleotides read TGTGCCAGCTCCCAAGACAGGACGAACACTGAAGCTTTCTTT. Translation: CASSQDRTNTEAFF.

In regard to this clone: This CDR3 is also generated by other DNA sequences in the sample. The chain joins TRBV5-6 to TRBJ2-1; 7 nucleotides align to TRBD2. Germline V lookup: CDR1 SGHDT, CDR2 YYEEEE. The junction had 13 bases not matched to a gene; V was cut back by 7 bases and J by 6 bases. CDR3 size: 15 residues. CDR3 in amino acids: CASGRLAPQGNEQFF. CDR3 coding DNA: TGTGCCAGCGGCCGACTAGCTCCTCAAGGCAATGAGCAGTTCTTC.

The chain uses TRBV6-6 and TRBJ2-3, with 7 bases aligning to TRBD1. The junction had 5 bases not matched to a gene; V was cut back by 2 bases and J by 0 bases. Germline CDR1 is MNHNY and CDR2 is SVGAGI (reference sequence). The CDR3 has 16 amino acids. The CDR3 loop is CASSYGGTESTDTQYF. The CDR3 DNA reads as TGTGCCAGCAGTTACGGTGGGACAGAGAGCACAGATACGCAGTATTTT.

This clone was picked up a small number of times. The gene calls are TRBV5-6 and TRBJ2-3, with D unresolved. The V end was cut by 4 bases, the J end by 2 bases, with 11 bases between. This CDR3 comprises 14 residues. Germline values: CDR1 SGHDT, CDR2 YYEEEE. The DNA of the CDR3 is TGTGCCAGCAGCCCCGGGTCCTACACAGATACGCAGTATTTT. This sequence encodes CASSPGSYTDTQYF. Supplemented by reference TRBV5-6 and TRBJ2-3, the full variable domain reads DAGVTQSPTHLIKTRGQQVTLRCSPKSGHDTVSWYQQALGQGPQFIFQYYEEEERQRGNFPDRFSGHQFPNYSSELNVNALLLGDSALYLCASSPGSYTDTQYFGPGTRLTVL.

In the case of this clone: The sample carries other DNA sequences with the same CDR3. The rearrangement uses TRBV18 and TRBJ2-5; D is possibly TRBD1 (6 bases). CDR3 length: 14 residues. Trimming took 3 bases from V and 2 from J, leaving 10 bases between them. Germline values: CDR1 KGHSH, CDR2 LQKENI. CDR3 residues: CASSPQTGQETQYF. CDR3 nucleotides: TGTGCCAGCTCACCGCAGACAGGACAAGAGACCCAGTACTTC.

This clone was detected a few times. The rearrangement joins TRBV4-3 to TRBJ2-7, with D perhaps matching TRBD2 (5 bases). Germline assignment: CDR1 LGHNA and CDR2 YSLEER. Trimming pared 0 bases from V and 1 base from J, leaving 10 bases between. The CDR3 consists of 15 residues. CDR3 loop: CASSQETTGSYEQYF. CDR3 nucleotide sequence: TGCGCCAGCAGCCAAGAGACCACGGGGTCCTACGAGCAGTACTTC.

This clone was recorded a few times. V and J are TRBV4-3 and TRBJ2-3, with D tentatively TRBD1 (5 bases). The length of the CDR3 is 15 residues. Germline CDR1 LGHNA, CDR2 YSLEER. V gave up 6 bases and J gave up 3 bases, with 16 bases separating them. The CDR3 loop reads CASSRAQGATDTQYF. CDR3 DNA sequence: TGCGCCAGCAGTCGAGCGCAGGGCGCGACAGATACGCAGTATTTT.

The chain joins TRBV6-5 to TRBJ2-7; no clear D gene. In germline, CDR1 is MNHEY, CDR2 SVGAGI. The V end lost 5 bases, the J end lost 5 bases, and 7 bases lay between the germline ends. This CDR3 region has 11 residues. The CDR3 loop reads CASSSSDEQYF. CDR3 DNA: TGTGCCAGCAGTAGCTCGGACGAGCAGTACTTC.

V usage is TRBV7-3 and J usage is TRBJ1-1; 7 bases are shared with TRBD1. Per the germline V gene, CDR1 is SGHTA and CDR2 is FQGTGA. Germline trimming cut 5 bases from V and 5 bases from J; bases unmatched to any gene: 11. This CDR3 has 15 residues. The CDR3 region is CASSPRPGGRTEAFF. The CDR3 DNA is TGTGCCAGCAGCCCGCGACCAGGGGGGCGGACTGAAGCTTTCTTT. Supplemented by reference TRBV7-3 and TRBJ1-1, the full variable domain reads GAGVSQTPSNKVTEKGKYVELRCDPISGHTALYWYRQSLGQGPEFLIYFQGTGAADDSGLPNDRFFAVRPEGSVSTLKIQRTERGDSAVYLCASSPRPGGRTEAFFGQGTRLTVV.

This clone was counted once. The V gene is TRBV5-5, the J gene TRBJ2-3; 9 bases are shared with TRBD1. V shed 6 bases, J shed 4 bases, and the junction held 9 bases outside the gene matches. This CDR3 contains 15 residues. Germline V gene lookup returns CDR1 SGHKS and CDR2 YYEKEE (reference sequence). CDR3 sequence reads: CASITGQGFADTQYF. The CDR3 nucleotides read TGTGCCAGCATCACAGGACAGGGGTTTGCAGATACGCAGTATTTT.

The genes are TRBV2 and TRBJ2-1; 9 bases are a match to TRBD2. After removal of 2 bases from V and 4 bases from J, the junction contained 15 bases not matched to a gene. The CDR3 contains 19 residues. CDR1 SNHLY and CDR2 FYNNEI come from the germline V gene. CDR3 region: CASSENPAGGSGRYNEQFF. DNA of the CDR3: TGTGCCAGCAGTGAAAATCCCGCCGGGGGTAGCGGGAGATACAATGAGCAGTTCTTC.

The chain is built from TRBV7-9 and TRBJ2-1, with a weak D call TRBD1 (5 bases). The V end was cut by 3 bases, the J end by 3 bases, with 18 bases between. From germline, CDR1 is SEHNR and CDR2 FQNEAQ (reference sequence). CDR3 length: 17 residues. The chain's CDR3 is CASSFPFRVSIYNEQFF. As DNA, the CDR3 is TGTGCCAGCAGCTTTCCCTTCAGGGTTAGCATCTACAATGAGCAGTTCTTC.

The chain is built from TRBV4-2 and TRBJ1-1; 8 nucleotides agree with TRBD1. In germline, CDR1 is LGHNA, CDR2 YNFKEQ. The CDR3 runs 15 residues. J lost 2 bases, V lost 6 bases, and 8 bases had no gene match. The CDR3 DNA reads TGTGCCAGCAGTAAAACGGCAGGGGGCAACACTGAAGCTTTCTTT. Its protein product is CASSKTAGGNTEAFF.

The rearrangement links TRBV7-6 to TRBJ1-1; D is possibly TRBD1 (5 bases). V was pared by 5 bases and J by 3 bases, with 10 bases between. Germline values: CDR1 SGHVS, CDR2 FNYEAQ. This CDR3 is 13 amino acids long. The CDR3 reads CASSLRVDTEAFF. The DNA of the CDR3 is TGTGCCAGCAGCCTCAGGGTTGACACTGAAGCTTTCTTT.

This sequence joins TRBV5-4 and TRBJ1-4; 7 bases are a match to TRBD1. V dropped 4 bases and J dropped 0; count of bases not matched to a gene: 3. Germline V gene lookup returns CDR1 SGHNT and CDR2 YYREEE (reference sequence). The CDR3 consists of 15 residues. The CDR3 is CASSPGQATNEKLFF. The CDR3 DNA follows: TGTGCCAGCAGCCCCGGACAGGCAACTAATGAAAAACTGTTTTTT.

The genes are TRBV5-4 and TRBJ2-6, with a tentative D call TRBD1 (6 bases). There are 17 residues in the CDR3. Germline V CDR1 and CDR2: SGHNT, YYREEE (reference sequence). Trimming removed 0 bases from V and 0 bases from J, with 10 bases in between. CDR3 loop: CASSLGGQPSGANVLTF. DNA for the CDR3: TGTGCCAGCAGCTTGGGGGGACAACCCTCTGGGGCCAACGTCCTGACTTTC.

J is TRBJ2-3 and V is TRBV13; D may be TRBD2 (6 bases). This CDR3 spans 15 amino acids. V lost 2 bases and J 0 bases, leaving 9 bases between the germline ends. Germline assignment: CDR1 PRHDT and CDR2 FYEKMQ (reference sequence). In DNA, the CDR3 is TGTGCCAGCAGCTTACCCAGCGGGAGCACAGATACGCAGTATTTT. This translates into CASSLPSGSTDTQYF.

This clone has just a few counts. CDR3 amino acids: CASTRQGAGDTEAFF. In DNA form, the CDR3 reads TGTGCCAGCACCCGGCAGGGGGCGGGTGACACTGAAGCTTTCTTT. V gene TRBV9 combines with J gene TRBJ1-1, with TRBD1 identical over 8 bases. The CDR3 loop spans 15 amino acids. Germline CDR1 SGDLS, CDR2 YYNGEE. V lost 6 bases and J lost 3; bases outside the gene matches: 10.

The rearrangement uses TRBV10-3 and TRBJ1-2; D may be TRBD1 (5 bases). The CDR3 extends over 11 amino acids. The ends were cut back, 8 bases at V and 4 bases at J, with 8 bases in the middle. Per germline, CDR1 ENHRY and CDR2 SYGVKD. CDR3: CAIGGGYGYTF. The CDR3 bases are TGTGCCATCGGGGGGGGCTATGGCTACACCTTC.

The chain carries TRBV27 and TRBJ1-3; weak D call: TRBD1 (5 bases). Germline loops: CDR1 MNHEY, CDR2 SMNVEV (reference sequence). The CDR3 sequence is 17 residues long. V shed 3 bases and J shed 4 bases, with 19 bases lying between them. The CDR3, as DNA: TGTGCCAGCAGTTTGTACAGGATCATTTTCTCGGGAAACACCATATATTTT. It is translated as CASSLYRIIFSGNTIYF.

This chain connects TRBV30 to TRBJ2-2, with 10 bases identical to TRBD2. Germline V gene sequence: CDR1 GTSNPN, CDR2 SVGIG (reference sequence). With 0 bases clipped from V and 4 bases from J, the junction kept 5 bases outside the gene matches. The CDR3 has 16 amino acids. Written as DNA, the CDR3 is TGTGCCTGGAGTGTTGGGCTAGCGGGAGCCACCGGGGAGCTGTTTTTT. It yields the protein CAWSVGLAGATGELFF.

The chain links TRBV11-2 to TRBJ1-5; possibly TRBD1 for D (5 bases). The CDR3 runs 13 residues. Germline CDR1 and CDR2: SGHAT and FQNNGV. V was cut by 4 bases and J by 7 bases, with 11 bases left in between. The CDR3: CASSWGVGQPQHF. The CDR3 nucleotides are TGTGCCAGCAGCTGGGGGGTTGGCCAGCCCCAGCATTTT.

J is TRBJ1-1 and V is TRBV7-2; 7 bases map to TRBD1. V was pared by 3 bases and J by 2 bases, with 6 bases of the junction left unmatched. CDR1 and CDR2 (germline): SGHTA, FQGNSA. The CDR3 runs to 15 residues. In DNA form, the CDR3 reads TGTGCCAGCAGCTTTCCCGACAGGGTAAACACTGAAGCTTTCTTT. Amino acids: CASSFPDRVNTEAFF.

This rearrangement joins TRBV18 to TRBJ1-4; 9 bases fit TRBD1. V shed 0 bases, J shed 7 bases, and the junction held 3 bases outside the gene matches. Germline-derived CDR1 and CDR2 are KGHSH and LQKENI. The CDR3 loop spans 15 amino acids. The CDR3 here is CASSPPGQGFEKLFF. Here the CDR3 DNA reads TGTGCCAGCTCACCACCGGGACAGGGTTTTGAAAAACTGTTTTTT.

The sample holds one count of this clone. The chain carries TRBV4-1 and TRBJ2-5, with 8 nucleotides matching TRBD1. The V gene end was trimmed by 5 bases and the J gene end by 5 bases; junction bases not matched to a gene: 7. The CDR3 is made up of 14 amino acids. CDR1 and CDR2 (germline): MGHRA, YSYEKL. CDR3 loop: CASSGQGAGETQYF. DNA of the CDR3: TGCGCCAGCAGCGGGCAGGGGGCCGGTGAGACCCAGTACTTC.

The table lists this clone with a few counts. This chain connects TRBV7-9 to TRBJ1-1; D is uncertain. Looked up from germline, CDR1 is SEHNR and CDR2 is FQNEAQ (reference sequence). V shed 4 bases and J shed 7 bases, with 10 bases lying between them. This CDR3 contains 12 residues. The CDR3 nucleotides read TGTGCCAGCAGCTCCCTCGAGCTTGAAGCTTTCTTT. As protein: CASSSLELEAFF.

This chain links TRBV4-3 with TRBJ2-5; the D gene is possibly TRBD2 (5 bases). The CDR3 is made up of 15 amino acids. Germline loops: CDR1 LGHNA, CDR2 YSLEER. Trimming removed 0 bases from V and 5 bases from J, with 13 bases in between. The CDR3 sequence: CASSQDPLIAETQYF. The CDR3 bases are TGCGCCAGCAGCCAAGACCCCCTAATAGCGGAGACCCAGTACTTC.

The chain couples TRBV19 to TRBJ1-2; 8 bases map to TRBD1. V lost 7 bases and J lost 7; bases outside the gene matches: 5. This CDR3 contains 12 residues. Germline V gives CDR1 LNHDA, CDR2 SQIVND (reference sequence). The CDR3 region is CASTTGGSGYTF. CDR3 sequence (DNA): TGTGCCAGTACCACAGGGGGAAGTGGCTACACCTTC.

The V gene is TRBV7-2, the J gene TRBJ1-4; D is unresolved. The CDR3 is made up of 15 amino acids. The V and J ends lost 5 bases and 4 bases respectively, with 14 bases between them. Germline assignment: CDR1 SGHTA and CDR2 FQGNSA. As DNA, the CDR3 is TGTGCCAGCAGCCTGAGGGCGGGTCTTAATGAAAAACTGTTTTTT. The encoded protein is CASSLRAGLNEKLFF.

There are a few counts of this clone. The rearrangement uses TRBV2 and TRBJ2-7, with TRBD1 identical over 7 bases. The CDR3 length is 16 residues. Germline trimming cut 6 bases from V and 2 bases from J; bases unmatched to any gene: 13. The germline V gene encodes CDR1 SNHLY and CDR2 FYNNEI. As DNA, the CDR3 is TGTGCCAGCAGGGGTCGGGAAGGGGGCACCCCCTACGAGCAGTACTTC. Translation: CASRGREGGTPYEQYF.

This chain links TRBV13 with TRBJ1-5; 10 bases are a match to TRBD1. CDR3 length: 20 amino acids. Germline lookup yields CDR1 PRHDT and CDR2 FYEKMQ (reference sequence). The trim removed 5 bases at V and 0 bases at J, leaving 16 bases unmatched. CDR3 nucleotides: TGTGCCAGCAGCCGATACGTCCGGGACAGGGGAAAGAGTAGCAATCAGCCCCAGCATTTT. Its translation: CASSRYVRDRGKSSNQPQHF.